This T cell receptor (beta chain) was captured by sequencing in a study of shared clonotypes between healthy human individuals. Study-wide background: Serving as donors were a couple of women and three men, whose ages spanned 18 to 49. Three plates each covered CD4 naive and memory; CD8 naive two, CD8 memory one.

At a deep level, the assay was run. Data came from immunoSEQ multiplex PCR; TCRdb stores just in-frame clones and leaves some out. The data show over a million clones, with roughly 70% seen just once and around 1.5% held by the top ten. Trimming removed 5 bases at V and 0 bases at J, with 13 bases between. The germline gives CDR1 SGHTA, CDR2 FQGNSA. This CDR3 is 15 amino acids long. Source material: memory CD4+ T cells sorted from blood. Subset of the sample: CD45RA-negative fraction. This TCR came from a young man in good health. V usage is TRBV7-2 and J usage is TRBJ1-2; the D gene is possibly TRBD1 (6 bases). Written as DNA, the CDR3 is TGTGCCAGCAGCACCGGACAGTCGGCTAACTATGGCTACACCTTC. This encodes CASSTGQSANYGYTF.